This entry lists 6 T cell receptor beta chains sequenced from one sample in a study of blood T cell repertoires in COVID-19. The method was immunoSEQ multiplex PCR; TCRdb's version includes in-frame clones alone and lacks a portion of them. The sample lists 250,000 to 350,000 clones, roughly 86% occurring once. The sequenced material came from peripheral blood. The receptors were gathered from a woman younger than 45 with COVID-19, enrolled during active disease.

The chain joins TRBV1 to TRBJ2-1; the table's D call, TRBD1, was not checked against the DNA. TRBV1 is reported as a pseudogene. The CDR3 has 15 residues. This CDR3 is CTSSQGGPRYNEQFF. The CDR3 coding sequence is TGCACCAGCAGCCAAGGTGGGCCAAGATACAATGAGCAGTTCTTC.

This chain links TRBV5-5 with TRBJ2-7; D not certain. CDR1 is SGHKS and CDR2 is YYEKEE in the germline V gene (reference sequence). The CDR3 is 12 residues long. The germline V and J ends were trimmed by 5 bases and 4 bases, with 10 bases remaining between them. The CDR3 region has the DNA TGTGCCAGCAGTCCGTCGACTTACGAGCAGTACTTC. This sequence encodes CASSPSTYEQYF. Using reference TRBV5-5 and TRBJ2-7 for the parts outside the CDR3, the full variable domain is DAGVTQSPTHLIKTRGQQVTLRCSPISGHKSVSWYQQVLGQGPQFIFQYYEKEERGRGNFPDRFSARQFPNYSSELNVNALLLGDSALYLCASSPSTYEQYFGPGTRLTVT.

The V call is TRBV7-3, the J call TRBJ2-1; 7 bases are a match to TRBD2. With 2 bases clipped from V and 5 bases from J, the junction kept 6 bases outside the gene matches. Germline CDR1 and CDR2: SGHTA and FQGTGA. The CDR3 runs to 15 residues. CDR3 amino acids: CASSLAGLADNEQFF. The CDR3 coding sequence is TGTGCCAGCAGCTTAGCGGGGCTAGCGGACAATGAGCAGTTCTTC.

The V gene is TRBV14, the J gene TRBJ2-7; 8 nucleotides align to TRBD2. The CDR3 extends over 15 amino acids. CDR1 is SGHDN and CDR2 is FVKESK in the germline V gene. V gave up 4 bases and J gave up 3 bases; unmatched junction bases: 8. The CDR3 loop reads CASSPIAGRIYEQYF. Written as DNA, the CDR3 is TGTGCCAGCAGCCCAATAGCGGGACGCATCTACGAGCAGTACTTC.

The rearrangement joins TRBV19 to TRBJ2-5, with 7 bases fitting TRBD1. The CDR3 covers 15 residues. Trimming cost V 5 bases and J 4 bases; bases outside gene matches: 10. CDR1 and CDR2 (germline): LNHDA, SQIVND (reference sequence). CDR3: CASSPQTGSLETQYF. The CDR3 DNA reads TGTGCCAGTAGTCCCCAGACAGGGTCACTAGAGACCCAGTACTTC. The full variable domain, with the rest looked up from reference TRBV19 and TRBJ2-5, is DGGITQSPKYLFRKEGQNVTLSCEQNLNHDAMYWYRQDPGQGLRLIYYSQIVNDFQKGDIAEGYSVSREKKESFPLTVTSAQKNPTAFYLCASSPQTGSLETQYFGPGTRLLVL.

The chain employs TRBV9 and TRBJ2-1; 9 nucleotides line up with TRBD2. The CDR3 consists of 15 residues. Germline assignment: CDR1 SGDLS and CDR2 YYNGEE. The ends lost 1 base at V and 5 bases at J; junction bases unmatched: 4. The CDR3: CASSVNSGGNNEQFF. CDR3 sequence (DNA): TGTGCCAGCAGCGTAAATAGCGGGGGTAACAATGAGCAGTTCTTC.